This paragraph reports one T cell receptor (beta chain). Its cognate antigen is unknown. Before sequencing took place, the ViraFEST assay used viral peptide pools to expand antigen-specific CD4+ T cells. A roughly 10-day culture period preceded the isolation of CD4+ T cells. According to the study, vaccine recipients showed no prior SARS-CoV-2 infection and negative nucleocapsid antibodies. Days 3 and 7 were when half the medium was replaced with IL-2 medium. This record comes from a study of vaccination effects on CD4 cells after COVID-19. Points from the study as a whole: Just 1 of 255 vaccine-induced clones in healthy recipients was cross-reactive.

Germline V gene lookup returns CDR1 SGHDN and CDR2 FVKESK. The CDR3 spans 13 residues. V was shortened by 4 bases and J by 0 bases, with 4 bases between the two germline ends. Here immunoSEQ multiplex PCR was the method, and the copy in TCRdb shows in-frame clones only, minus some. The data contain more than 40,000 clones, around three quarters of them singletons. This clonotype was sampled from a human donor who received a COVID-19 vaccine. The chain is built from TRBV14 and TRBJ2-4; no firm D call. The sample in question was CD4+ T cells from PBMCs cultured with SARS-CoV-2 spike peptides, obtained before COVID-19 vaccination. For the CDR3, the DNA is TGTGCCAGCAGCCCTATAGCCAAAAACATTCAGTACTTC. Amino acids: CASSPIAKNIQYF.